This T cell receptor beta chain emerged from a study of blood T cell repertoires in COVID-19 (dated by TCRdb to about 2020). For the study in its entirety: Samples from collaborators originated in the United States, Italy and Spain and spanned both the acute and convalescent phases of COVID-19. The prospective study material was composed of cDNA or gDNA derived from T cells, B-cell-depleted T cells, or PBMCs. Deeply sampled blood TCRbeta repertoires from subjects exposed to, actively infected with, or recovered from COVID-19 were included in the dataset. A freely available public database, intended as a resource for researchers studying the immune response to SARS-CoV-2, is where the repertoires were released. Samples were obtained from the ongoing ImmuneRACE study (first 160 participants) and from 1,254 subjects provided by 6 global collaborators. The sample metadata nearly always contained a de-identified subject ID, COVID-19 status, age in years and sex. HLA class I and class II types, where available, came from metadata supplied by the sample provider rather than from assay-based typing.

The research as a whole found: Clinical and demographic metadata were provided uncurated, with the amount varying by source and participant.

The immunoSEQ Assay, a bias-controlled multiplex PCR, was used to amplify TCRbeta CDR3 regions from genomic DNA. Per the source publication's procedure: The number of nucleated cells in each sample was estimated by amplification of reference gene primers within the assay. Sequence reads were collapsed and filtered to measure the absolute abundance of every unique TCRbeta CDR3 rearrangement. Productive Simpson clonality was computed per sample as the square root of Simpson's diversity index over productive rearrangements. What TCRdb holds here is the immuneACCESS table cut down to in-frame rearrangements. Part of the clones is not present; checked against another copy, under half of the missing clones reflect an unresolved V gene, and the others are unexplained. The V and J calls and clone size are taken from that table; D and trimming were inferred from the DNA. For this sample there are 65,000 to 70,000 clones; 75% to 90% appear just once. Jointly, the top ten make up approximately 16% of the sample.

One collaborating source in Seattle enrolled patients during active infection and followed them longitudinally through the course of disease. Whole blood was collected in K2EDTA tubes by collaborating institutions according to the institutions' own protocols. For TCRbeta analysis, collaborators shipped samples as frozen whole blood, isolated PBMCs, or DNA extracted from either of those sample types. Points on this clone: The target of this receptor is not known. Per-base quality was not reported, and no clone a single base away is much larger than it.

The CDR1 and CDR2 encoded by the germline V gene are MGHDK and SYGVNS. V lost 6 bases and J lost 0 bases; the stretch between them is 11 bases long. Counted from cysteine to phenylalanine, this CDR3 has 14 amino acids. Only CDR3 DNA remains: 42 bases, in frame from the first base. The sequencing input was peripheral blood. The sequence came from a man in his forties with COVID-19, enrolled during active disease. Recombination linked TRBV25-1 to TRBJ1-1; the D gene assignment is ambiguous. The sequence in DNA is TGTGCCAGCAGGAGAGACGGGTTGAACACTGAAGCTTTCTTT. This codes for CASRRDGLNTEAFF.